The 23 T cell receptor beta chains given below trace back to one sample, sequenced in a study of T cells in Graves' hyperthyroidism and ophthalmopathy. Regions amplified from RNA transcripts were the TCR beta CDR3 regions. When the TCR CDR3 underwent first-round RT-PCR, the HTBI primer set was used. TCRdb re-called the multiplex PCR reads through MiXCR, storing one row per CDR3 protein. The sample has 280,000 or so distinct CDR3 sequences, less than 30% seen once. Sample: blood. The source of these receptors is a man aged 35 to 55 with Graves' hyperthyroidism that later progressed to Graves' ophthalmopathy.

This clonotype was seen at least ten times. The V call is TRBV6-1, the J call TRBJ1-2, with a tentative D call TRBD1 (6 bases). V was shortened by 6 bases and J by 5 bases, with 16 bases between the two germline ends. The CDR3 spans 14 residues. The germline V gene encodes CDR1 MNHNS and CDR2 SASEGT. The CDR3 region is CASSPLGGGYGYTF. The DNA for the CDR3 is TGTGCCAGCAGCCCCCTCGGAGGGGGTTATGGCTACACCTTC.

The genes are TRBV7-2 and TRBJ2-2; D gene unclear. V was trimmed by 0 bases and J by 9 bases, leaving 5 bases between them. The CDR3 is 12 amino acids. Germline CDR1 SGHTA, CDR2 FQGNSA. The CDR3 spells CASSLARRELFF. The CDR3 coding sequence is TGTGCCAGCAGCTTAGCTAGACGGGAGCTGTTTTTT.

The sample holds many counts of this clonotype. J is TRBJ1-2 and V is TRBV20-1; D remains unclear. The CDR3 runs 13 residues. Germline assignment: CDR1 DFQATT and CDR2 SNEGSKA (reference sequence). Trimming removed 6 bases at V and 4 bases at J, with 15 bases between. The CDR3 protein is CSAKSPEGYGYTF. The DNA of the CDR3 is TGCAGTGCCAAATCCCCAGAGGGCTATGGCTACACCTTC.

This clonotype showed up many times. The CDR3: CSARPWEDSYEQYF. The CDR3 bases are TGCAGTGCTAGGCCTTGGGAGGACTCCTACGAGCAGTACTTC. The genes are TRBV20-1 and TRBJ2-7, with a weak D call TRBD2 (6 bases). The germline gives CDR1 DFQATT, CDR2 SNEGSKA (reference sequence). CDR3 length equals 14 residues. The ends were cut back, 3 bases at V and 0 bases at J, with 12 bases in the middle.

This sequence joins TRBV20-1 and TRBJ2-7; D is unclear. V was clipped by 3 bases and J by 3 bases, with 9 bases between them. The CDR3 consists of 12 residues. Germline CDR1 and CDR2: DFQATT and SNEGSKA (reference sequence). CDR3 residues: CSARISGYEQYF. CDR3 sequence (DNA): TGCAGTGCTAGGATCTCGGGCTACGAGCAGTACTTC.

This clonotype was counted ten times or more. The genes are TRBV20-1 and TRBJ2-6; tentative D call: TRBD1 (6 bases). CDR1 DFQATT and CDR2 SNEGSKA come from the germline V gene (reference sequence). The V end was cut by 6 bases, the J end by 0 bases, with 12 bases between. This CDR3 spans 15 amino acids. The CDR3: CSARDTLSGANVLTF. The CDR3, as DNA: TGCAGTGCCCGGGACACCCTCTCTGGGGCCAACGTCCTGACTTTC.

The chain recombines TRBV29-1 with TRBJ1-1; D is perhaps TRBD1 (5 bases). The CDR3 length is 15 residues. Germline CDR1 reads SQVTM; CDR2 reads ANQGSEA. Trimming took off 4 bases at V and 6 bases at J, with 21 bases between the two ends. The CDR3 loop reads CSVGGGETGYAEAFF. The CDR3 nucleotides are TGCAGCGTTGGGGGTGGGGAAACAGGTTATGCTGAAGCTTTCTTT.

CDR3 sequence (DNA): TGTGCCAGTAGTCCCCAAGGGATCACTGAAGCTTTCTTT. Translating gives CASSPQGITEAFF. The V gene is TRBV19, the J gene TRBJ1-1; unclear D gene. Trimming took 5 bases from V and 4 from J, leaving 11 bases between them. This CDR3 has 13 residues. Germline V lookup: CDR1 LNHDA, CDR2 SQIVND (reference sequence).

This clonotype was observed many times. V usage is TRBV6-1 and J usage is TRBJ2-2, with 9 bases matching TRBD1. There are 15 residues in the CDR3. Losses at the gene ends were 6 bases for V and 3 bases for J; bases not matched to a gene: 5. In germline, CDR1 is MNHNS, CDR2 SASEGT. CDR3 DNA sequence: TGTGCCAGCAGGCCGGGACAGGGTTACACCGGGGAGCTGTTTTTT. Its translation is CASRPGQGYTGELFF.

This clonotype was seen ten or more times. This chain connects TRBV27 to TRBJ2-5; D not resolved. V was shortened by 6 bases and J by 3 bases, with 8 bases between the two germline ends. This CDR3 spans 12 amino acids. The V gene's germline CDR1 is MNHEY and CDR2 SMNVEV (reference sequence). The CDR3 DNA follows: TGTGCCAGCAGGGCAAACGAAGAGACCCAGTACTTC. Its translation is CASRANEETQYF.

This clonotype was seen ten or more times. The chain's CDR3 is CASSREAGRETQYF. DNA for the CDR3: TGTGCCAGCAGTCGGGAGGCCGGTAGAGAGACCCAGTACTTC. The V and J genes are TRBV6-5 and TRBJ2-5; TRBD2 aligns across 7 bases. The CDR3 runs 14 residues. Per germline, CDR1 MNHEY and CDR2 SVGAGI. V trimming: 5 bases; J trimming: 4 bases; junction bases outside the gene matches: 7.

This clonotype was picked up many times. This rearrangement joins TRBV20-1 to TRBJ2-4; 8 positions match TRBD1. J was trimmed by 3 bases and V by 5 bases; bases with no gene match: 9. Germline V CDR1 and CDR2: DFQATT, SNEGSKA (reference sequence). CDR3 length: 15 amino acids. The CDR3 DNA reads as TGCAGTGCTCCCCCAGGGGGCTTTGGCAAAAACATTCAGTACTTC. It translates to CSAPPGGFGKNIQYF.

The chain carries TRBV3-1 and TRBJ1-6, with TRBD1 identical over 8 bases. This CDR3 region has 15 residues. Trimming took 1 base from V and 16 from J; bases not matched to a gene: 12. From germline, CDR1 is LGHDT and CDR2 YNNKEL (reference sequence). CDR3: CASSQAGTGSQTLHF. DNA for the CDR3: TGTGCCAGCAGCCAAGCCGGGACAGGCTCCCAGACTCTCCACTTT.

At least ten counts were recorded for this clonotype. This chain uses TRBV7-3 with TRBJ2-7, with TRBD2 as a possible D gene (5 bases). Trimming stripped 5 bases from V and 1 base from J, with 15 bases between. Germline assignment: CDR1 SGHTA and CDR2 FQGTGA. The CDR3 loop spans 15 amino acids. As DNA, the CDR3 is TGTGCCAGCAGCCCGGGCGGCGTAGCGTCCTACGAGCAGTACTTC. Its translation is CASSPGGVASYEQYF.

The chain joins TRBV28 to TRBJ1-6; D gene uncertain. The CDR3 spans 15 residues. Germline CDR1 and CDR2: MDHEN and SYDVKM. V was pared by 2 bases and J by 5 bases, with 10 bases between. CDR3 in amino acids: CASSLVPGHNSPLHF. The CDR3 DNA is TGTGCCAGCAGTTTAGTCCCGGGTCATAATTCACCCCTCCACTTT.

This clonotype was detected many times. This chain connects TRBV4-1 to TRBJ1-5; D unclear. The CDR3 runs 15 residues. Germline V gene sequence: CDR1 MGHRA, CDR2 YSYEKL. V was shortened by 3 bases and J by 2 bases, with 11 bases between the two germline ends. Here the CDR3 reads CASSQSLLRNQPQHF. Written as DNA, the CDR3 is TGCGCCAGCAGCCAGTCATTGCTGCGCAATCAGCCCCAGCATTTT.

Ten or more counts support this clonotype. The chain employs TRBV6-1 and TRBJ2-7, with D possibly TRBD1 on 6 matching bases. CDR3 length equals 12 residues. Between the trimmed V and J ends, which lost 10 bases and 7 bases, there was a span of 17 bases. Germline values: CDR1 MNHNS, CDR2 SASEGT. The CDR3 loop reads CATTGKRGEQYF. The CDR3 DNA is TGTGCCACCACAGGGAAACGGGGTGAGCAGTACTTC.

The sample holds a few counts of this clonotype. At one end, the junction sequence differs from germline, possibly due to a read error. The chain combines TRBV7-2 with TRBJ1-3; 8 nucleotides agree with TRBD1. CDR1 and CDR2 from the germline V gene are SGHTA and FQGNSA. The CDR3 spans 14 residues. The CDR3 sequence: CASSPGFSSDRVKF. The CDR3, as DNA: TGTGCCAGCAGCCCCGGTTTTTCGTCGGACAGGGTTAAGTTT.

The rearrangement joins TRBV4-1 to TRBJ2-7, with 10 nucleotides matching TRBD1. The germline gives CDR1 MGHRA, CDR2 YSYEKL. Unmatched junction bases numbered 1, after V lost 6 bases and J lost 2 bases. This CDR3 region has 13 residues. CDR3: CASRGTGAYEQYF. DNA of the CDR3: TGCGCCAGCAGAGGGACAGGGGCCTACGAGCAGTACTTC.

This clonotype was found many times. The V call is TRBV19, the J call TRBJ1-5, with 7 bases identical to TRBD1. The CDR3 loop spans 15 amino acids. J lost 5 bases, V lost 3 bases, and 7 bases had no gene match. Germline CDR1 LNHDA, CDR2 SQIVND (reference sequence). For the CDR3, the DNA is TGTGCCAGTAGTATTAGGAGACAGGGCCATCAGCCCCAGCATTTT. As protein: CASSIRRQGHQPQHF.

There are many counts of this clonotype. The genes are TRBV6-5 and TRBJ2-7; TRBD1 is a possible D gene (6 bases). The germline V and J ends were trimmed by 2 bases and 3 bases, with 11 bases remaining between them. This CDR3 has 14 residues. Germline values: CDR1 MNHEY, CDR2 SVGAGI. CDR3 coding DNA: TGTGCCAGCAGTTACACCCAGACAGGCTACGAGCAGTACTTC. Its protein is CASSYTQTGYEQYF.

In this sample, this clonotype turned up many times. The chain combines TRBV11-2 with TRBJ1-2, with D possibly matching TRBD1 (5 bases). CDR1 is SGHAT and CDR2 is FQNNGV in the germline V gene. The CDR3 runs to 15 residues. V was trimmed by 1 base and J by 7 bases, leaving 16 bases between them. This CDR3 reads CASSLVRAGERGYTF. CDR3 nucleotide sequence: TGTGCCAGCAGCTTAGTTAGGGCGGGGGAGCGTGGCTACACCTTC.

This clonotype has a count of ten or more. The chain links TRBV30 to TRBJ2-5; the match to TRBD2 covers 11 bases. The ends lost 3 bases at V and 0 bases at J; junction bases unmatched: 3. This CDR3 has 15 amino acids. CDR1 and CDR2 from the germline V gene are GTSNPN and SVGIG (reference sequence). For the CDR3, the DNA is TGTGCCTGGAGCGGGACTAGCGGAAACCAAGAGACCCAGTACTTC. As protein: CAWSGTSGNQETQYF. The full variable domain, completed using reference TRBV30 and TRBJ2-5, is SQTIHQWPATLVQPVGSPLSLECTVEGTSNPNLYWYRQAAGRGLQLLFYSVGIGQISSEVPQNLSASRPQDRQFILSSKKLLLSDSGFYLCAWSGTSGNQETQYFGPGTRLLVL.